One and the same sample provided the 12 T cell receptor beta chains below, sequenced in a study of metastatic and nonmetastatic thyroid tumors. Thyroid surgery was preceded by no treatment in any patient. MiXCR was used by TCRdb to re-call the PCR reads. The profile covers about 24,000 clones, with under 25% appearing a single time and 13% taken by the ten largest. The sample was blood. The source of these receptors is a male donor with papillary thyroid cancer or a benign thyroid nodule (not recorded which). Some clones in this sample may be carry-over from other donors' samples.

The rearrangement uses TRBV20-1 and TRBJ2-5, with TRBD1 identical over 8 bases. V lost 6 bases to trimming and J lost 5 bases; unmatched junction nucleotides: 14. This CDR3 comprises 15 residues. Looked up from germline, CDR1 is DFQATT and CDR2 is SNEGSKA (reference sequence). The CDR3 DNA reads TGCAGTGCCGATGAAAAGGACAGGGAAGAGGAGACCCAGTACTTC. Translated, it gives CSADEKDREEETQYF.

This clone was observed a few times. This sequence joins TRBV6-1 and TRBJ1-6; no reliable D call. Germline CDR1 MNHNS, CDR2 SASEGT. Trimming left V 4 bases short and J 0 bases short, with 10 bases between. The CDR3 covers 16 residues. For the CDR3, the DNA is TGTGCCAGCAGTGGTGGATACAGCTCCTATAATTCACCCCTCCACTTT. Translation: CASSGGYSSYNSPLHF.

This clone was recorded many times. V usage is TRBV19 and J usage is TRBJ1-5; D unresolved. This CDR3 region has 15 residues. Trimming removed 2 bases from V and 6 bases from J, with 14 bases in between. Germline CDR1 LNHDA, CDR2 SQIVND (reference sequence). The CDR3 is CASSILSGIGQPQHF. Here the CDR3 DNA reads TGTGCCAGTAGTATACTTTCAGGAATCGGTCAGCCCCAGCATTTT.

V and J are TRBV24-1 and TRBJ2-7; unclear D gene. The CDR3 loop spans 15 amino acids. Germline CDR1 is KGHDR and CDR2 is SFDVKD. V lost 6 bases, J lost 2 bases, and 16 bases lay in between. The CDR3 here is CATSYPSGRTYEQYF. In DNA form, the CDR3 reads TGTGCCACCAGTTATCCCTCGGGTAGGACCTACGAGCAGTACTTC.

This chain uses TRBV6-2 or TRBV6-3 with TRBJ2-7; D not certain. This CDR3 has 14 residues. The ends were cut back, 3 bases at V and 5 bases at J, with 14 bases in the middle. Germline V gives CDR1 MNHEY, CDR2 SVGEGT. Here the CDR3 DNA reads TGTGCCAGCAGTTATCGCCAGGCCGCCAACGAGCAGTACTTC. It is translated as CASSYRQAANEQYF.

The V gene is TRBV5-4, the J gene TRBJ2-3, with D possibly matching TRBD2 (6 bases). This CDR3 is 14 amino acids long. V gave up 2 bases and J gave up 0 bases, with 7 bases separating them. Germline loops: CDR1 SGHNT, CDR2 YYREEE (reference sequence). The CDR3 DNA reads as TGTGCCAGCAGCTTTGGGGGGAGCACAGATACGCAGTATTTT. As protein: CASSFGGSTDTQYF.

This clone appeared many times. This chain joins TRBV6-2 or TRBV6-3 and TRBJ1-2; no firm D call. V dropped 3 bases and J dropped 4 bases, with 3 bases sitting between them. The CDR3 runs 11 residues. The germline V gene encodes CDR1 MNHEY and CDR2 SVGEGT. CDR3 protein: CASSYGYGYTF. The CDR3 bases are TGTGCCAGCAGTTATGGCTATGGCTACACCTTC.

This clone showed up many times. V gene TRBV5-1 combines with J gene TRBJ2-2; 8 bases align to TRBD1. Germline assignment: CDR1 SGHRS and CDR2 YFSETQ. V shed 5 bases and J 4 bases; nucleotides not matched to a gene: 10. The CDR3 contains 16 residues. The CDR3: CASRSRGQGPTGELFF. The CDR3 DNA sequence: TGCGCCAGCAGATCCCGCGGACAGGGTCCCACCGGGGAGCTGTTTTTT.

Ten or more counts support this clone. Other DNA sequences within the sample encode an identical CDR3. V gene TRBV6-2 or TRBV6-3 combines with J gene TRBJ2-7; D gene unclear. CDR3 length: 13 amino acids. Trimming left V 7 bases short and J 0 bases short, with 10 bases between. CDR1 is MNHEY, CDR2 SVGEGT, per germline. As DNA, the CDR3 is TGTGCCAGCACAAAAAGGAACTCCTACGAGCAGTACTTC. This encodes CASTKRNSYEQYF.

In this sample, this clone turned up many times. The chain is built from TRBV20-1 and TRBJ2-1; 10 bases agree with TRBD2. Germline V gene data show CDR1 as DFQATT and CDR2 as SNEGSKA (reference sequence). CDR3 length: 14 amino acids. V shed 6 bases and J 10 bases; nucleotides not matched to a gene: 12. This chain's CDR3 is CSAVGRTSGQEQFF. The CDR3 region has the DNA TGCAGTGCCGTAGGCAGGACTAGCGGTCAGGAGCAGTTCTTC.

In this sample, this clone turned up many times. The chain carries TRBV11-2 and TRBJ1-6, with D uncertain. The CDR3 length is 12 residues. Germline assignment: CDR1 SGHAT and CDR2 FQNNGV. V lost 1 base and J lost 8, with 3 bases in between. The CDR3 sequence: CASSLVHSPLHF. The CDR3 DNA is TGTGCCAGCAGCTTAGTCCATTCACCCCTCCACTTT.

This clone was recorded many times. This chain joins TRBV27 and TRBJ1-1; weak D call: TRBD1 (6 bases). This CDR3 has 13 amino acids. Trimming stripped 2 bases from V and 3 bases from J, with 7 bases between. Looked up from germline, CDR1 is MNHEY and CDR2 is SMNVEV (reference sequence). The CDR3 sequence: CASSLTGYTEAFF. The DNA of the CDR3 is TGTGCCAGCAGTTTAACAGGGTACACTGAAGCTTTCTTT.